Presented here are 2 T cell receptor beta chains from one specimen sequenced in a study of T cells in Graves' hyperthyroidism and ophthalmopathy. The TCR beta CDR3 regions underwent amplification using RNA transcripts as the source. Researchers ran a first-round RT-PCR on the TCR CDR3 using the HTBI primer set. From the multiplex PCR reads, TCRdb called clonotypes with MiXCR, one entry per CDR3 protein. The sample lists about 200,000 distinct CDR3 sequences, more than 15% occurring once. Sequences were obtained from blood. These receptors originate from a man in his fifties with Graves' hyperthyroidism.

This clonotype has ten or more counts. The rearrangement joins TRBV7-9 to TRBJ2-2; possible D gene TRBD1, 6 bases. The CDR3 loop spans 16 amino acids. Germline loops: CDR1 SEHNR, CDR2 FQNEAQ (reference sequence). Trimming left V 6 bases short and J 1 base short, with 15 bases between. CDR3 protein: CASRKPGQENTGELFF. DNA for the CDR3: TGTGCCAGCAGAAAACCGGGACAAGAGAACACCGGGGAGCTGTTTTTT.

In this sample, this clonotype turned up many times. Written as DNA, the CDR3 is TGTGCCAGCAGACCCCCAATGTGGACTCGCCTCCTCGATACGCAGTATTTT. This gives the protein CASRPPMWTRLLDTQYF. This chain joins TRBV28 and TRBJ2-3; possible D gene TRBD2, 5 bases. Germline-derived CDR1 and CDR2 are MDHEN and SYDVKM. Trimming pared 6 bases from V and 6 bases from J, leaving 25 bases between. The CDR3 spans 17 residues. The variable domain in full, completed from reference TRBV28 and TRBJ2-3, reads DVKVTQSSRYLVKRTGEKVFLECVQDMDHENMFWYRQDPGLGLRLIYFSYDVKMKEKGDIPEGYSVSREKKERFSLILESASTNQTSMYLCASRPPMWTRLLDTQYFGPGTRLTVL.